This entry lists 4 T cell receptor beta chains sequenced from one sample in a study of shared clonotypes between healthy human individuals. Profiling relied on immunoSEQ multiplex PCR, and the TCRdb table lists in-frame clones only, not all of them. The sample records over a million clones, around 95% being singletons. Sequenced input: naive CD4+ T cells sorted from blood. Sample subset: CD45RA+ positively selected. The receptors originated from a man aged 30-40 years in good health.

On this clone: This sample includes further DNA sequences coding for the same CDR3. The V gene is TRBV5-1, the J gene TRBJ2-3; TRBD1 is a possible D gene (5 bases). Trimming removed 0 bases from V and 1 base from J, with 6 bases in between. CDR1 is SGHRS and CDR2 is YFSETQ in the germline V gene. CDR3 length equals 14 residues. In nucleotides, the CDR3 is TGCGCCAGCAGCTTGGGCAGGGGCACAGATACGCAGTATTTT. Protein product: CASSLGRGTDTQYF.

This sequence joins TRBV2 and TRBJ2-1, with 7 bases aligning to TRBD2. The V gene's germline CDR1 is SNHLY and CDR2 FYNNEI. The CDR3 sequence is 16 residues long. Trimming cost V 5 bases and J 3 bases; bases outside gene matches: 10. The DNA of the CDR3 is TGTGCCAGCAGTCCATTAGCGGGCCGCTTCTACAATGAGCAGTTCTTC. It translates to CASSPLAGRFYNEQFF.

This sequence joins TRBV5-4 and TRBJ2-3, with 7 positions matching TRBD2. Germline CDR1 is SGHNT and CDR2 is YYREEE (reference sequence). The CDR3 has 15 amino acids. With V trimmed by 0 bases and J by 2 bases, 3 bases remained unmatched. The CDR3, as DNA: TGTGCCAGCAGCTTGGGCGGGAGAACCACAGATACGCAGTATTTT. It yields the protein CASSLGGRTTDTQYF.

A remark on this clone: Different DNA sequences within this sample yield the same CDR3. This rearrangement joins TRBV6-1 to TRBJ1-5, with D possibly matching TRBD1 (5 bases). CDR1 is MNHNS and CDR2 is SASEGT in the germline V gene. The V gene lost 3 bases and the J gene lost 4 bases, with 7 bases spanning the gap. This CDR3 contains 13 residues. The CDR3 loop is CASSERGNQPQHF. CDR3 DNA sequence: TGTGCCAGCAGTGAGAGGGGTAATCAGCCCCAGCATTTT.